This T cell receptor beta chain was recorded in a study of cytomegalovirus exposure and HLA in healthy donors. For the study at large: Unique TCR beta sequences numbering about 100 million came from 190 million or so T cells in an earlier analysis. Researchers found that less than 90% of under 450 genotyped donors fell within the Caucasian-associated ancestry cluster. Study results and caveats: A later analysis revealed that TCR association rates differed between HLA loci, peaking at DRB1 and bottoming out at HLA-C.

About this clone itself: The antigen is unknown.

The PCR had 60 Vbeta and 13 Jbeta primers. Assay: immunoSEQ multiplex PCR; the TCRdb copy retains only in-frame clones and omits some. The sample shows approximately 89,000 clones, 62% of them seen only once. Germline CDR1 is SGHTA and CDR2 is FQGNSA. The CDR3 extends over 14 amino acids. The trim removed 7 bases at V and 2 bases at J, leaving 4 bases unmatched. The chain joins TRBV7-2 to TRBJ2-7, with TRBD2 matching 11 bases. This clonotype was obtained from a woman under 40 in good health and CMV-seropositive. Sample: PBMCs. For the CDR3, the DNA is TGTGCCAGCACCCGTAGCGGGGGGGCCTACGAGCAGTACTTC. Translating it yields CASTRSGGAYEQYF. The entire variable domain, with the rest obtained from reference TRBV7-2 and TRBJ2-7, is as follows: GAGVSQSPSNKVTEKGKDVELRCDPISGHTALYWYRQSLGQGLEFLIYFQGNSAPDKSGLPSDRFSAERTGGSVSTLTIQRTQQEDSAVYLCASTRSGGAYEQYFGPGTRLTVT.